The clone carrying this T cell receptor (beta chain) was counted between two and nine times. The sample originates from a study of regulatory T cells in long-lasting Graves disease. iRepertoire HTBI primers and Arm-PCR of CDR3 regions built TCR beta libraries. TCRdb re-called the multiplex PCR reads with MiXCR, one entry per CDR3 protein. This sample has some 470,000 distinct CDR3 sequences, with around a fifth found just once. The time point was: persistent/refractory GD, antithyroid drugs over 5 years with positive TRAb. Scientists built the TCR library using RNA that was extracted from PBMCs. The length of the CDR3 is 17 residues. V was clipped by 7 bases and J by 5 bases, with 21 bases between them. The germline V gene has CDR1 MNHEY and CDR2 SMNVEV (reference sequence).

The genes are TRBV27 and TRBJ1-6; D is possibly TRBD1 (5 bases). The material was peripheral blood mononuclear cells (PBMCs), obtained when the disease was refractory, from a patient treated with antithyroid drugs. The TCR was taken from a female donor with Graves disease. The CDR3 loop reads CASTAPSRDGHNSPLHF. The CDR3 DNA is TGTGCCAGCACCGCTCCTTCCCGGGACGGACATAATTCACCCCTCCACTTT.